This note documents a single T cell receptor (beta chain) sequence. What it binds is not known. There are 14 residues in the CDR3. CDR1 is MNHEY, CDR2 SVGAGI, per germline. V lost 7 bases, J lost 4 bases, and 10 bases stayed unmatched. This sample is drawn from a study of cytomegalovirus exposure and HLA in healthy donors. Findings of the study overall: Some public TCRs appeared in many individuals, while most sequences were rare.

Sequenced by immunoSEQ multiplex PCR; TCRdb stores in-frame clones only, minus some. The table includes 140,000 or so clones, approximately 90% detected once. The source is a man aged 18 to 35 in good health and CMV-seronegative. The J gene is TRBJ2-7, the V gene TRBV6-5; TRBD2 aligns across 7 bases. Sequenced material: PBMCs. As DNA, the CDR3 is TGTGCCAGCAAAGCGGGACCGAGAGATTACGAGCAGTACTTC. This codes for CASKAGPRDYEQYF.